This TCR beta chain originates from a study of blood T cell repertoires in COVID-19. Study summary: The United States, Italy and Spain were the sources of the acute and convalescent COVID-19 samples.

The CDR3 length is 13 residues. Trimming took 4 bases from V and 4 from J, leaving 10 bases between them. Per the germline V gene, CDR1 is SGHTA and CDR2 is FQGTGA. Sequencing used immunoSEQ multiplex PCR; TCRdb keeps in-frame clones, though not all of them. The sample consists of 150,000 to 160,000 clones, about 80% of them appearing once. Sequencing was done on a sample of peripheral blood. This chain joins TRBV7-3 and TRBJ1-1; D gene uncertain. The receptor comes from a woman aged 55-70 years with acute or convalescent COVID-19. This CDR3 reads CASSSSSGTEAFF. CDR3 nucleotides: TGTGCCAGCAGCTCCTCCTCGGGCACTGAAGCTTTCTTT. Full variable domain (rest looked up from reference TRBV7-3 and TRBJ1-1): GAGVSQTPSNKVTEKGKYVELRCDPISGHTALYWYRQSLGQGPEFLIYFQGTGAADDSGLPNDRFFAVRPEGSVSTLKIQRTERGDSAVYLCASSSSSGTEAFFGQGTRLTVV.